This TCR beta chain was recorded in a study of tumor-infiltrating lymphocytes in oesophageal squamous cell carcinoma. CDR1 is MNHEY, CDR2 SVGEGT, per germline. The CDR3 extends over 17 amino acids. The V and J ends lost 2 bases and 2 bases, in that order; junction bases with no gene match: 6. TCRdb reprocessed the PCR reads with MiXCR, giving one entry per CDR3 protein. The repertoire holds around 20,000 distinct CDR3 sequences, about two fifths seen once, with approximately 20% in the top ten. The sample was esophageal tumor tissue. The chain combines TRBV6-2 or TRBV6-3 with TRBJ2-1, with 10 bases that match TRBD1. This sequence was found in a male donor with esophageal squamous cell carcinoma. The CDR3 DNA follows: TGTGCCAGCAGTTACGACAGGGGGCACCGTCCCTACAATGAGCAGTTCTTC. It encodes CASSYDRGHRPYNEQFF.